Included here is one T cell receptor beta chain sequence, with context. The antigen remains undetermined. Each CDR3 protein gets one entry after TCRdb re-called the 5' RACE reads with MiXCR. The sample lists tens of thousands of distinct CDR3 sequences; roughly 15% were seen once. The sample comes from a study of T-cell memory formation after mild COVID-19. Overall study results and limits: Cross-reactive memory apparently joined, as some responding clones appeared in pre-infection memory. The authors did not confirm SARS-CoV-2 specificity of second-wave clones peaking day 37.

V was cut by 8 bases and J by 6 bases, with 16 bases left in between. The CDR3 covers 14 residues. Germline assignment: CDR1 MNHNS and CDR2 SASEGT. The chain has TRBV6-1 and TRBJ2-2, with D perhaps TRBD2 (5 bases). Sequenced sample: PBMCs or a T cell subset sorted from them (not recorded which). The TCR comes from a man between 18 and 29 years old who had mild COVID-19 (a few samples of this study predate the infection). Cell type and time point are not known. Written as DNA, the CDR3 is TGTGCCAGCTGCAGATGGCTGGAGGCCGGGGAGCTGTTTTTT. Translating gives CASCRWLEAGELFF.